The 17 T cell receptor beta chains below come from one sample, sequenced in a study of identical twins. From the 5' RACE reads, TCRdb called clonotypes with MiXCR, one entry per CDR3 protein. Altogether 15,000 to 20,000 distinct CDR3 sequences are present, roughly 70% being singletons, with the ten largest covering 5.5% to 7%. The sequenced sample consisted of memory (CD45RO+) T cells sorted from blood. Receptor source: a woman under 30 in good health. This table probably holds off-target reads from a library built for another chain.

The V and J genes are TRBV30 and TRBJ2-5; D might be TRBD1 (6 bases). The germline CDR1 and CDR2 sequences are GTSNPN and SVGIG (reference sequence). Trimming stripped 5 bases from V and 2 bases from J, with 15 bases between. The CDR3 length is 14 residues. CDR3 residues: CAWGQNRGQETQYF. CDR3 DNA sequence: TGTGCCTGGGGACAGAACAGAGGACAAGAGACCCAGTACTTC.

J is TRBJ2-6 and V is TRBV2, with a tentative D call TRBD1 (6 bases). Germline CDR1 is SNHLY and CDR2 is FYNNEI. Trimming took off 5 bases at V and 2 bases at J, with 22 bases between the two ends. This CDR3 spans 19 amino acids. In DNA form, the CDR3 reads TGTGCCAGCAGTTTCCGGGACACGGCTTCAAGGGCTGGGGCCAACGTCCTGACTTTC. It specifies CASSFRDTASRAGANVLTF.

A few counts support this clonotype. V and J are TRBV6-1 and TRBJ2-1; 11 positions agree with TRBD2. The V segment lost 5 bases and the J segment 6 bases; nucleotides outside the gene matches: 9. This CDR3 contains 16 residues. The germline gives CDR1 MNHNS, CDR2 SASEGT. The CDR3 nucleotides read TGTGCCAGCAGTCTCGTAGCGGGAGGGGGGGGCAATGAGCAGTTCTTC. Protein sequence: CASSLVAGGGGNEQFF.

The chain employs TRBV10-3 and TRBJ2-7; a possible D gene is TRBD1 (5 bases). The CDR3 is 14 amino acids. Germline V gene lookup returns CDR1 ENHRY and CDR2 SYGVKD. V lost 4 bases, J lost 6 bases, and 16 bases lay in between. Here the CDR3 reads CAISVRQGQSEQYF. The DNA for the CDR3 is TGTGCCATCAGTGTACGTCAGGGTCAAAGCGAGCAGTACTTC.

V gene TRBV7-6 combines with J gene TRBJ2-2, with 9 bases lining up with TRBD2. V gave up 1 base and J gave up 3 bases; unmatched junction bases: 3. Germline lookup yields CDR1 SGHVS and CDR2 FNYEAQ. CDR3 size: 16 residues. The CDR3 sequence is CASSLVAGDHTGELFF. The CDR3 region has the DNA TGTGCCAGCAGCTTAGTAGCGGGAGACCACACCGGGGAGCTGTTTTTT.

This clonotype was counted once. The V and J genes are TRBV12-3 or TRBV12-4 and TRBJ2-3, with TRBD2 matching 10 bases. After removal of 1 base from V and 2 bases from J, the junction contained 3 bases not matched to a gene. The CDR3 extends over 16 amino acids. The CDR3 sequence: CASSLGGLAVTDTQYF. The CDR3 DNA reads TGTGCCAGCAGTTTAGGAGGACTAGCGGTCACAGATACGCAGTATTTT.

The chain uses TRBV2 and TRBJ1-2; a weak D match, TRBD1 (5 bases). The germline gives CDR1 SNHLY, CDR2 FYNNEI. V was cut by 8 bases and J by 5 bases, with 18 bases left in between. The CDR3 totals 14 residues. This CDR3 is CASPPGPSGYGYTF. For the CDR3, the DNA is TGTGCCAGCCCGCCAGGGCCCTCCGGGTATGGCTACACCTTC.

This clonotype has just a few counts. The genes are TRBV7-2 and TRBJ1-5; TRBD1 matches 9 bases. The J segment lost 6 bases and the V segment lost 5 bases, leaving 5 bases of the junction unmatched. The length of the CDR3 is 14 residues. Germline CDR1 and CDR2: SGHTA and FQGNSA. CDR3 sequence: CASSLTGGGQPQHF. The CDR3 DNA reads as TGTGCCAGCAGCCTAACAGGGGGCGGTCAGCCCCAGCATTTT. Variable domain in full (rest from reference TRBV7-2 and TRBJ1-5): GAGVSQSPSNKVTEKGKDVELRCDPISGHTALYWYRQSLGQGLEFLIYFQGNSAPDKSGLPSDRFSAERTGGSVSTLTIQRTQQEDSAVYLCASSLTGGGQPQHFGDGTRLSIL.

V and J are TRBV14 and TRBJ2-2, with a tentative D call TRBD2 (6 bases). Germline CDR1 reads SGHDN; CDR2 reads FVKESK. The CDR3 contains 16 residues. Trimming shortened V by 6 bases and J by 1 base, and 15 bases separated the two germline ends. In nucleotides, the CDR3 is TGTGCCAGCAGTCCCTCGGGGAGGTGGAACACCGGGGAGCTGTTTTTT. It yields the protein CASSPSGRWNTGELFF.

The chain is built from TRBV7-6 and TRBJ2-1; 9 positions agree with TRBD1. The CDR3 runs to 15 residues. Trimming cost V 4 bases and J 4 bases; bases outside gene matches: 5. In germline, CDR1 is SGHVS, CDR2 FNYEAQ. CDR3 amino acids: CASSSDRGVYNEQFF. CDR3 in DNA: TGTGCCAGCAGCTCGGACAGGGGCGTATACAATGAGCAGTTCTTC.

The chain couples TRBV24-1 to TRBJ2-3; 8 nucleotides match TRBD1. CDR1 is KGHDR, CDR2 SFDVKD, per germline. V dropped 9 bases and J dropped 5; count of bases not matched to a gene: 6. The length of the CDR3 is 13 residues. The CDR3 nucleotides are TGTGCCACCCAGACAGGGGATCAAGATACGCAGTATTTT. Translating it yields CATQTGDQDTQYF.

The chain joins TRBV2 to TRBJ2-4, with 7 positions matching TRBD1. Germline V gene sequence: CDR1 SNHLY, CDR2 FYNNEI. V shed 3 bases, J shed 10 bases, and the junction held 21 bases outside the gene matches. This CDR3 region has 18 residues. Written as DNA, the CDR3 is TGTGCCAGCAGTGAGGTCGACAGGGCCGGGGCCGCCTCGAGGATTCAGTACTTC. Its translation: CASSEVDRAGAASRIQYF.

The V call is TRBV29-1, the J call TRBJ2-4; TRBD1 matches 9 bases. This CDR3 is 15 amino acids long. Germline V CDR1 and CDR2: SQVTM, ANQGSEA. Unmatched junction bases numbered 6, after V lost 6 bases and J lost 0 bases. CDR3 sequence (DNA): TGCAGCGTCCGGGACAGGGTTGTAGCCAAAAACATTCAGTACTTC. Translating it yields CSVRDRVVAKNIQYF.

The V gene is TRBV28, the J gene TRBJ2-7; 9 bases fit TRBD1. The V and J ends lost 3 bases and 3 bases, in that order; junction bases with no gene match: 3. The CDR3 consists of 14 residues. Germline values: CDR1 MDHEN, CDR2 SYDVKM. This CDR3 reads CASSLDRGYYEQYF. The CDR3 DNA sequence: TGTGCCAGCAGTTTGGACAGGGGATACTACGAGCAGTACTTC.

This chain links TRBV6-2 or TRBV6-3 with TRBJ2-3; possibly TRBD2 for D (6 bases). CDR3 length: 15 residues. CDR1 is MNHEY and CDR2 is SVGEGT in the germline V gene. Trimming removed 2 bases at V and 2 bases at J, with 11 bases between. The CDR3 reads CASSYRGLPTDTQYF. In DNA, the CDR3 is TGTGCCAGCAGTTACCGCGGACTACCCACAGATACGCAGTATTTT.

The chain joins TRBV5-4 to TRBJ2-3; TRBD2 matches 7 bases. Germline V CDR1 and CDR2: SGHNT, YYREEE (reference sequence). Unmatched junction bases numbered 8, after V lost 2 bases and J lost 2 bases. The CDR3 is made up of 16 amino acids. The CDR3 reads CASSLLDGRSTDTQYF. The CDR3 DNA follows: TGTGCCAGCAGCTTACTCGACGGGAGGTCCACAGATACGCAGTATTTT.

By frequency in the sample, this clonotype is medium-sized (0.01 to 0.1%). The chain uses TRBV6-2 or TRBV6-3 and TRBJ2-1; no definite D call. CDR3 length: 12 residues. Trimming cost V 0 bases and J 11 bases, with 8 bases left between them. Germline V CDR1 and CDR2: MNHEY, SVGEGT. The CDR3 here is CASSYSGNKQFF. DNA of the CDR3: TGTGCCAGCAGTTACTCTGGTAATAAGCAGTTCTTC.